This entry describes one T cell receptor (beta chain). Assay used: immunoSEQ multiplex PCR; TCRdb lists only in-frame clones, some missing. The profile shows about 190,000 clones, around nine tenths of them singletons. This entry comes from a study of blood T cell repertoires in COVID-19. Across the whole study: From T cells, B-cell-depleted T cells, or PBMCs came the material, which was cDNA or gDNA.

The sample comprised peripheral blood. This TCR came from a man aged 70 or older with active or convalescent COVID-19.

The DNA of the CDR3 is TGTGCCAGCAGTTACCCGAGAAGGGGCTCCTACGAGCAGTACTTC. It is translated as CASSYPRRGSYEQYF. V and J are TRBV6-5 and TRBJ2-7; TRBD1 might be the D (5 bases). The CDR3 has 15 residues. Trimming removed 2 bases at V and 0 bases at J, with 11 bases between. In germline, CDR1 is MNHEY, CDR2 SVGAGI.